This T cell receptor beta chain was observed in a study of T cell changes during pregnancy in multiple sclerosis. Some clones are missing from TCRdb's copy, which holds only in-frame ones; the method was immunoSEQ multiplex PCR. The sample shows 50,000 to 60,000 clones, about nine tenths of them seen only once. The CDR3 consists of 13 residues. Trimming left V 6 bases short and J 4 bases short, with 10 bases between. Germline assignment: CDR1 KGHSH and CDR2 LQKENI. This clone has more than one count but fewer than ten. The material sequenced was CD4+ T cells from peripheral blood mononuclear cells, taken in the third trimester of pregnancy. The genes are TRBV18 and TRBJ2-1; tentatively, D is TRBD2 (6 bases). The source is a female donor with multiple sclerosis, enrolled in a pregnancy study. The CDR3 is CASSSGGYNEQFF. CDR3 nucleotides: TGTGCCAGCTCTTCCGGGGGTTACAATGAGCAGTTCTTC.